What follows are 18 T cell receptor beta chains derived from one specimen sequenced in a study of blood T cell repertoires in COVID-19. The assay was immunoSEQ multiplex PCR, and TCRdb's table has in-frame clones only and misses some. The table records approximately 35,000 clones, 70% to 90% of them present only once. The sequenced sample consisted of peripheral blood. The receptors derive from a woman in her 70s with active COVID-19.

The rearrangement links TRBV5-4 to TRBJ1-4; D remains ambiguous. Trimming took 2 bases from V and 0 from J, leaving 8 bases between them. CDR1 SGHNT and CDR2 YYREEE come from the germline V gene (reference sequence). The CDR3 contains 15 residues. CDR3 protein: CASSFTGSTNEKLFF. Here the CDR3 DNA reads TGTGCCAGCAGCTTCACGGGGTCAACTAATGAAAAACTGTTTTTT. The full variable domain, with the rest looked up from reference TRBV5-4 and TRBJ1-4, is ETGVTQSPTHLIKTRGQQVTLRCSSQSGHNTVSWYQQALGQGPQFIFQYYREEENGRGNFPPRFSGLQFPNYSSELNVNALELDDSALYLCASSFTGSTNEKLFFGSGTQLSVL.

This chain links TRBV12-5 with TRBJ2-7; 9 bases agree with TRBD1. Unmatched junction bases numbered 13, after V lost 6 bases and J lost 7 bases. Per the germline V gene, CDR1 is LGHNT and CDR2 is FRNRAP. The length of the CDR3 is 15 residues. The CDR3, as DNA: TGTGCTAGTGGCCGAGGGACAGGGCGATTATCTGAGCAGTACTTC. Translated, it gives CASGRGTGRLSEQYF.

This rearrangement joins TRBV24-1 to TRBJ2-3; 10 bases are shared with TRBD2. CDR1 and CDR2 (germline): KGHDR, SFDVKD. After removal of 4 bases from V and 6 bases from J, the junction contained 12 bases not matched to a gene. The CDR3 length is 17 residues. In DNA form, the CDR3 reads TGTGCCACCAGTGAAGGACCGGGACTAGCGCCCGCGGATACGCAGTATTTT. This codes for CATSEGPGLAPADTQYF.

This clone showed up just once. The V gene is TRBV4-1, the J gene TRBJ2-1; weak D call: TRBD2 (5 bases). The CDR3 spans 16 residues. V was cut by 0 bases and J by 5 bases, with 14 bases left in between. Germline V gene lookup returns CDR1 MGHRA and CDR2 YSYEKL. CDR3 sequence reads: CASSQDPGSGHNEQFF. The CDR3 DNA sequence: TGCGCCAGCAGCCAAGATCCGGGGTCCGGCCACAATGAGCAGTTCTTC.

The CDR3 spells CSASTGIDGFGTNYGYTF. CDR3 bases: TGCAGTGCTAGTACAGGGATAGACGGGTTTGGAACTAACTATGGCTACACCTTC. This chain joins TRBV20-1 and TRBJ1-2; perhaps TRBD1 as D (6 bases). Trimming pared 3 bases from V and 0 bases from J, leaving 23 bases between. The CDR3 totals 18 residues. CDR1 and CDR2 (germline): DFQATT, SNEGSKA (reference sequence).

This chain joins TRBV11-2 and TRBJ2-7, with 16 bases matching TRBD2. V shed 4 bases, J shed 4 bases, and the junction held 13 bases outside the gene matches. Germline values: CDR1 SGHAT, CDR2 FQNNGV. The CDR3 has 19 residues. The chain's CDR3 is CASSSGLAGGPLVMYEQYF. The CDR3 DNA follows: TGTGCCAGCAGCTCGGGACTAGCGGGGGGGCCTCTAGTAATGTACGAGCAGTACTTC.

The V gene is TRBV5-1, the J gene TRBJ1-1; D is ambiguous. The CDR3 runs 14 residues. V lost 7 bases and J lost 0, with 13 bases in between. Germline lookup yields CDR1 SGHRS and CDR2 YFSETQ. For the CDR3, the DNA is TGCGCCAGCTCAGTTACGGGAATGAACACTGAAGCTTTCTTT. Its protein product is CASSVTGMNTEAFF.

This clone was seen more than once but under ten times. The chain has TRBV27 and TRBJ2-1; 8 nucleotides line up with TRBD1. CDR3 length: 16 amino acids. CDR1 and CDR2 (germline): MNHEY, SMNVEV (reference sequence). With 5 bases clipped from V and 5 bases from J, the junction kept 11 bases outside the gene matches. This chain's CDR3 is CASSPLDRVGDNEQFF. The CDR3 DNA reads TGTGCCAGCAGTCCGCTGGACAGGGTCGGTGACAATGAGCAGTTCTTC.

The rearrangement links TRBV9 to TRBJ2-2; weak D call: TRBD2 (6 bases). Trimming took 4 bases from V and 0 from J, leaving 13 bases between them. This CDR3 has 16 amino acids. Germline V lookup: CDR1 SGDLS, CDR2 YYNGEE. CDR3 in DNA: TGTGCCAGCAGCCGTAACGCGGGATCGAACACCGGGGAGCTGTTTTTT. This codes for CASSRNAGSNTGELFF.

This chain links TRBV18 with TRBJ1-1; 7 bases agree with TRBD1. The V gene's germline CDR1 is KGHSH and CDR2 LQKENI. V lost 6 bases, J lost 8 bases, and 9 bases stayed unmatched. This CDR3 comprises 13 residues. The CDR3 nucleotides are TGTGCCAGCTCTCCAACCCGGGACAGAGAAGCTTTCTTT. Amino acids: CASSPTRDREAFF.

The chain links TRBV6-1 to TRBJ2-5; 10 nucleotides match TRBD2. The V gene's germline CDR1 is MNHNS and CDR2 SASEGT. The CDR3 consists of 15 residues. V trimming: 5 bases; J trimming: 5 bases; junction bases outside the gene matches: 8. The CDR3 DNA sequence: TGTGCCAGCAGTCCTCTTAGCGGGGGGTGGGAGACCCAGTACTTC. Translation gives CASSPLSGGWETQYF.

The gene calls are TRBV2 and TRBJ1-1; D is perhaps TRBD1 (6 bases). Germline lookup yields CDR1 SNHLY and CDR2 FYNNEI. The CDR3 extends over 14 amino acids. Trimming took off 6 bases at V and 3 bases at J, with 14 bases between the two ends. DNA for the CDR3: TGTGCCAGCAGCTATCAGGGGTCCCACACTGAAGCTTTCTTT. It translates to CASSYQGSHTEAFF.

This chain uses TRBV11-3 with TRBJ1-1; 9 nucleotides agree with TRBD1. The length of the CDR3 is 15 residues. Germline V CDR1 and CDR2: SGHNT, YENEEA. V gave up 5 bases and J gave up 3 bases; unmatched junction bases: 7. CDR3 bases: TGTGCCAGCAGCCAGAGGACAGGGGCCCACACTGAAGCTTTCTTT. This codes for CASSQRTGAHTEAFF.

The chain combines TRBV29-1 with TRBJ1-2, with D possibly TRBD1 on 5 matching bases. Germline CDR1 SQVTM, CDR2 ANQGSEA. This CDR3 is 13 amino acids long. Trimming stripped 7 bases from V and 2 bases from J, with 14 bases between. The CDR3 sequence: CSDRPGQNYGYTF. The CDR3 region has the DNA TGCAGCGACCGTCCAGGGCAGAACTATGGCTACACCTTC.

This chain's CDR3 is CASSPGLRWEETQYF. The CDR3 region has the DNA TGTGCCAGCAGCCCCGGTCTCAGGTGGGAGGAGACCCAGTACTTC. This chain uses TRBV7-3 with TRBJ2-5; possible D gene TRBD2, 5 bases. The CDR3 has 15 amino acids. From germline, CDR1 is SGHTA and CDR2 FQGTGA. Trimming removed 5 bases at V and 5 bases at J, with 18 bases between.

V usage is TRBV28 and J usage is TRBJ2-3; TRBD2 matches 12 bases. The CDR3 length is 15 residues. Per germline, CDR1 MDHEN and CDR2 SYDVKM. Trimming cost V 5 bases and J 2 bases; bases outside gene matches: 2. This chain's CDR3 is CASSRLAGATDTQYF. CDR3 nucleotide sequence: TGTGCCAGCAGTCGACTAGCGGGGGCCACAGATACGCAGTATTTT.

The gene calls are TRBV28 and TRBJ2-4; TRBD2 might be the D (5 bases). CDR1 is MDHEN and CDR2 is SYDVKM in the germline V gene. This CDR3 comprises 14 residues. Deletions cut 5 bases from V and 1 base from J, with 9 bases between. The CDR3 DNA reads as TGTGCCAGCAGTCCTCAGCGGGCCAAAAACATTCAGTACTTC. Its translation is CASSPQRAKNIQYF. The variable domain in full, completed from reference TRBV28 and TRBJ2-4, reads DVKVTQSSRYLVKRTGEKVFLECVQDMDHENMFWYRQDPGLGLRLIYFSYDVKMKEKGDIPEGYSVSREKKERFSLILESASTNQTSMYLCASSPQRAKNIQYFGAGTRLSVL.

The genes are TRBV5-4 and TRBJ1-4; 7 bases line up with TRBD1. There are 14 residues in the CDR3. With V trimmed by 2 bases and J by 6 bases, 4 bases remained unmatched. Per the germline V gene, CDR1 is SGHNT and CDR2 is YYREEE (reference sequence). The chain's CDR3 is CASSFPDRDEKLFF. The DNA for the CDR3 is TGTGCCAGCAGCTTCCCAGACAGGGATGAAAAACTGTTTTTT. Drawing the rest from reference TRBV5-4 and TRBJ1-4, the complete variable domain is ETGVTQSPTHLIKTRGQQVTLRCSSQSGHNTVSWYQQALGQGPQFIFQYYREEENGRGNFPPRFSGLQFPNYSSELNVNALELDDSALYLCASSFPDRDEKLFFGSGTQLSVL.